What follows are 25 T cell receptor beta chains derived from one specimen sequenced in a study of read filtering for tumor transcriptome and immune sequencing. Molecular barcoded adaptors covering alpha/delta and beta/gamma chains were used on 400 to 450 ng RNA. One entry per CDR3 protein, called by TCRdb with MiXCR from the reads. The sample contains tens of thousands of distinct CDR3 sequences, approximately 19% of which appear only once. Source material: a population of CD138-negative cells sorted from bone marrow. The receptor source for this set is a donor at least 40 years old with multiple myeloma.

This clonotype was found a few times. The chain is built from TRBV6-5 and TRBJ1-5; 11 bases are a match to TRBD1. Trimming took 8 bases from V and 6 from J; bases not matched to a gene: 3. This CDR3 is 13 amino acids long. Germline CDR1 is MNHEY and CDR2 is SVGAGI. This CDR3 is CASHGTGGQPQHF. CDR3 coding DNA: TGTGCCAGCCACGGGACAGGGGGTCAGCCCCAGCATTTT.

The table lists this clonotype with a few counts. The rearrangement joins TRBV5-4 to TRBJ2-1; the match to TRBD2 covers 9 bases. CDR1 and CDR2 (germline): SGHNT, YYREEE (reference sequence). The CDR3 runs to 14 residues. V lost 4 bases and J lost 3; bases outside the gene matches: 2. CDR3 DNA sequence: TGTGCCAGCAGCCTGCGGGGGGGCTACAATGAGCAGTTCTTC. Protein: CASSLRGGYNEQFF.

This clonotype has only a few counts. This rearrangement joins TRBV5-6 to TRBJ1-2; no firm D call. Germline V gene sequence: CDR1 SGHDT, CDR2 YYEEEE. The CDR3 consists of 13 residues. Trimming removed 0 bases from V and 3 bases from J, with 6 bases in between. CDR3 region: CASSLAPDYGYTF. The CDR3 region has the DNA TGTGCCAGCAGCTTGGCCCCGGACTATGGCTACACCTTC.

In this sample, this clonotype turned up many times. J is TRBJ2-7 and V is TRBV7-9, with 7 bases that match TRBD2. Germline V CDR1 and CDR2: SEHNR, FQNEAQ (reference sequence). The CDR3 has 14 amino acids. V gave up 2 bases and J gave up 0 bases; unmatched junction bases: 1. CDR3 amino acids: CASSLSGNSYEQYF. In DNA form, the CDR3 reads TGTGCCAGCAGCTTAAGCGGGAACTCCTACGAGCAGTACTTC.

This clonotype was recorded at least ten times. The chain has TRBV20-1 and TRBJ2-7; TRBD1 matches at 7 bases. Germline V gene data show CDR1 as DFQATT and CDR2 as SNEGSKA (reference sequence). Germline trimming cut 4 bases from V and 4 bases from J; bases unmatched to any gene: 10. The CDR3 is 14 residues long. The CDR3 DNA reads as TGCAGTGCTACTATGGACAGGATCGGGTACGAGCAGTACTTC. Protein sequence: CSATMDRIGYEQYF.

This clonotype was seen repeatedly, ten times or more. The chain has TRBV7-8 and TRBJ1-2; D not certain. The length of the CDR3 is 12 residues. V lost 5 bases and J 7 bases, leaving 11 bases between the germline ends. Germline CDR1 and CDR2: SGHVS and FQNEAQ. The CDR3 reads CASSPELTGYTF. The DNA for the CDR3 is TGTGCCAGCAGCCCCGAGCTTACTGGCTACACCTTC.

This clonotype was seen ten or more times. An end of the junction differs from the germline gene, which may be a read error. The chain has TRBV9 and TRBJ2-4, with a weak D call TRBD2 (7 bases). CDR1 is SGDLS, CDR2 YYNGEE, per germline. This CDR3 spans 13 amino acids. The CDR3 nucleotides read TGTGCCAGCAGCGTGGAAGGAGGGGGAGGGGCGATTTTC. This translates into CASSVEGGGGAIF.

This clonotype showed up many times. The chain combines TRBV29-1 with TRBJ2-1; D tentatively fits TRBD1 or TRBD2 (5 bases each). The germline V gene has CDR1 SQVTM and CDR2 ANQGSEA. CDR3 length equals 13 residues. V was shortened by 8 bases and J by 0 bases, with 11 bases between the two germline ends. CDR3 coding DNA: TGCAGCATAGAGGGGAGCTCCTACAATGAGCAGTTCTTC. The encoded protein is CSIEGSSYNEQFF.

This clonotype was picked up many times. Its ends do not fully match the called genes, so a read error is possible. V is TRBV20-1 and J is TRBJ2-6, with TRBD2 identical over 10 bases. Germline-derived CDR1 and CDR2 are DFQATT and SNEGSKA (reference sequence). The CDR3 is 16 residues long. CDR3 in amino acids: CSASPSGSSGANVQTF. DNA for the CDR3: TGCAGTGCTAGCCCTAGCGGGAGTTCTGGGGCCAACGTCCAGACTTTC.

The sample holds many counts of this clonotype. The chain carries TRBV5-1 and TRBJ2-1; the D is unclear. Trimming removed 0 bases at V and 5 bases at J, with 12 bases between. Germline CDR1 reads SGHRS; CDR2 reads YFSETQ. The CDR3 spans 15 residues. The CDR3 DNA reads TGCGCCAGCAGCTTGGATTTTGTGGAAGACAATGAGCAGTTCTTC. Its translation: CASSLDFVEDNEQFF.

This clonotype was counted between two and nine times. The chain employs TRBV19 and TRBJ1-4; TRBD1 might be the D (5 bases). Germline V gene data show CDR1 as LNHDA and CDR2 as SQIVND (reference sequence). This CDR3 contains 16 residues. Deletions cut 5 bases from V and 6 bases from J, with 19 bases between. This chain's CDR3 is CASSDGYRTTDEKLFF. The CDR3 DNA follows: TGTGCCAGTAGTGATGGCTACAGGACTACGGATGAAAAACTGTTTTTT.

This clonotype has ten or more counts. J is TRBJ2-7 and V is TRBV13, with TRBD2 matching 7 bases. After removal of 5 bases from V and 6 bases from J, the junction contained 13 bases not matched to a gene. Germline lookup yields CDR1 PRHDT and CDR2 FYEKMQ (reference sequence). This CDR3 has 15 amino acids. The CDR3 here is CASSLPGLEVGEQYF. The CDR3 bases are TGTGCCAGCAGCCTCCCTGGACTAGAAGTCGGCGAGCAGTACTTC.

In regard to this clonotype: At one boundary the junction diverges from the germline segment, which might be a read error. The rearrangement links TRBV20-1 to TRBJ1-1; 8 bases map to TRBD1. The J call is doubtful: the DNA matches TRBJ1-6 better. Looked up from germline, CDR1 is DFQATT and CDR2 is SNEGSKA (reference sequence). The CDR3 has 14 amino acids. DNA for the CDR3: TGCAGTGCTTGTCAGGACAGGGAAAACTCACCTCTCCACTTT. Encoded protein: CSACQDRENSPLHF.

In its sample, this clonotype ranks as medium-sized. The gene calls are TRBV20-1 and TRBJ2-1; TRBD2 matches 8 bases. This CDR3 spans 16 amino acids. The ends lost 4 bases at V and 5 bases at J; junction bases unmatched: 13. Germline values: CDR1 DFQATT, CDR2 SNEGSKA (reference sequence). Written as DNA, the CDR3 is TGCAGTGCTAACGCTCTGGGTAGCGGGACTAACAATGAGCAGTTCTTC. As protein: CSANALGSGTNNEQFF.

This chain joins TRBV18 and TRBJ2-5; D might be TRBD1 (6 bases). Germline V CDR1 and CDR2: KGHSH, LQKENI. The CDR3 extends over 14 amino acids. V lost 6 bases to trimming and J lost 1 base, with 12 bases between them. The CDR3 coding sequence is TGTGCCAGCTCGCTTGGGGGCCCCCAAGAGACCCAGTACTTC. This gives the protein CASSLGGPQETQYF.

With respect to this clonotype: With a much larger clone just one base away, this may be a read error. The chain links TRBV5-1 to TRBJ2-1; perhaps TRBD1 as D (6 bases). CDR1 and CDR2 (germline): SGHRS, YFSETQ. This CDR3 is built from 13 residues. The CDR3 loop is CASSLWDTNAQFF. The CDR3, as DNA: TGCGCCAGCAGCTTGTGGGACACCAATGCGCAGTTCTTC. Looking up the rest from reference TRBV5-1 and TRBJ2-1 gives the full variable domain: KAGVTQTPRYLIKTRGQQVTLSCSPISGHRSVSWYQQTPGQGLQFLFEYFSETQRNKGNFPGRFSGRQFSNSRSEMNVSTLELGDSALYLCASSLWDTNAQFFGPGTRLTVL.

This clonotype was picked up many times. The chain couples TRBV20-1 to TRBJ2-3; 11 bases map to TRBD2. Germline V gene data show CDR1 as DFQATT and CDR2 as SNEGSKA (reference sequence). The CDR3 consists of 14 residues. V dropped 3 bases and J dropped 4; count of bases not matched to a gene: 3. In DNA, the CDR3 is TGCAGTGCTAGTAGCGGGAGGGCCGCAGATACGCAGTATTTT. Translation gives CSASSGRAADTQYF.

This clonotype was seen at least ten times. V usage is TRBV11-2 and J usage is TRBJ2-1, with a possible D match to TRBD2 (6 bases). The CDR3 extends over 12 amino acids. V was cut by 4 bases and J by 14 bases, with 15 bases left in between. Germline V gene data show CDR1 as SGHAT and CDR2 as FQNNGV. CDR3 nucleotides: TGTGCCAGCAGCTCCTCCGGGACTGACGAGTTCTTC. It yields the protein CASSSSGTDEFF.

The table lists this clonotype with many counts. V and J are TRBV4-1 and TRBJ2-7, with D perhaps matching TRBD2 (7 bases). CDR3 length: 15 residues. Germline CDR1 is MGHRA and CDR2 is YSYEKL. V was shortened by 1 base and J by 4 bases, with 14 bases between the two germline ends. Here the CDR3 reads CASSQGRGGGYEQYF. Written as DNA, the CDR3 is TGCGCCAGCAGCCAAGGACGCGGGGGCGGATACGAGCAGTACTTC.

This clonotype was seen more than once but under ten times. The germline gene is not matched at one end of the junction; a read error may be the cause. This chain joins TRBV29-1 and TRBJ2-3; D is undetermined. The germline V gene has CDR1 SQVTM and CDR2 ANQGSEA. CDR3 length: 12 amino acids. The CDR3 region is CSGESSTDTQYF. The CDR3 DNA reads TGCAGCGGTGAATCGAGCACAGATACGCAGTATTTT.

As for this clonotype: A clone one base away is much larger, so this may be a read error. This chain uses TRBV7-9 with TRBJ2-7, with 10 bases aligning to TRBD2. Germline V gene lookup returns CDR1 SEHNR and CDR2 FQNEAQ (reference sequence). The CDR3 runs to 17 residues. This CDR3 is CACSLARSLAGDYEQYF. The CDR3 DNA reads as TGTGCCTGCAGCTTAGCTCGTTCCCTAGCGGGGGACTACGAGCAGTACTTC.

Turning to this clonotype: A read error is possible here, since a much larger clone lies one base away. The chain is built from TRBV6-2 or TRBV6-3 and TRBJ2-5; a possible D gene is TRBD2 (6 bases). The germline V gene encodes CDR1 MNHEY and CDR2 SVGEGT. The CDR3 totals 16 residues. CDR3 DNA: TGTGCCAGCAGCCGGGACTCAAACCCGGGCCAAGGGACCCAGTACTTC. Protein: CASSRDSNPGQGTQYF.

This sequence joins TRBV3-1 and TRBJ2-7, with D tentatively TRBD2 (5 bases). Per the germline V gene, CDR1 is LGHDT and CDR2 is YNNKEL (reference sequence). With 0 bases removed from V and 9 bases from J, the gap between germline ends came to 21 bases. CDR3 length: 16 amino acids. CDR3 in DNA: TGTGCCAGCAGCCAAGATGGAGGTTTACGGTCCCTGTTGCAGTACTTC. This gives the protein CASSQDGGLRSLLQYF.

Only a few counts were recorded for this clonotype. The CDR3 protein is CASSVEQGYGYTF. Written as DNA, the CDR3 is TGTGCCAGCAGTGTCGAGCAGGGGTATGGCTACACCTTC. V and J are TRBV2 and TRBJ1-2; a possible D gene is TRBD1 (6 bases). The CDR3 sequence is 13 residues long. The germline V gene has CDR1 SNHLY and CDR2 FYNNEI. V lost 4 bases and J 5 bases, leaving 11 bases between the germline ends.

This clonotype was seen ten or more times. This rearrangement joins TRBV5-4 to TRBJ2-1; TRBD2 aligns across 14 bases. Germline V gives CDR1 SGHNT, CDR2 YYREEE (reference sequence). The V segment lost 4 bases and the J segment 14 bases; nucleotides outside the gene matches: 5. CDR3 length: 13 amino acids. The CDR3 region is CASSTGLAGVKFF. The DNA of the CDR3 is TGTGCCAGCAGCACGGGACTAGCGGGAGTGAAGTTCTTC. Using reference TRBV5-4 and TRBJ2-1 for the parts outside the CDR3, the full variable domain is ETGVTQSPTHLIKTRGQQVTLRCSSQSGHNTVSWYQQALGQGPQFIFQYYREEENGRGNFPPRFSGLQFPNYSSELNVNALELDDSALYLCASSTGLAGVKFFGPGTRLTVL.